A selection of T cell receptor beta chains follows, all from one sample in a study of T cell changes during pregnancy in multiple sclerosis. TCRdb's table, derived via immunoSEQ multiplex PCR, lists solely in-frame clones and lacks some. The sample contains tens of thousands of clones, about 88% of which appear only once. Sequenced here: peripheral blood, sampled before pregnancy. The receptor set was obtained from a female donor with multiple sclerosis, enrolled in a pregnancy study. Each CDR3 is given with its conserved first and last residue. Each record gives: V gene, D gene, clone size, J gene, CDR3 DNA, CDR3 protein. A D gene is named only where the DNA matches it firmly. Where a row states a size, it is once, few, many or the class of an expanded clone; other rows omit it.

V: TRBV6-4; D: -; size: -; J: TRBJ2-2; DNA: TGTGCCAGCAGTAGCCAGGCCGGGGAGCTGTTTTTT; CDR3: CASSSQAGELFF
V: TRBV18; D: -; size: -; J: TRBJ1-5; DNA: TGTGCCAGCATACAGGTAGGGGGTTGTCAGCCCCAGCATTTT; CDR3: CASIQVGGCQPQHF
V: TRBV5-5; D: TRBD1; size: -; J: TRBJ1-2; DNA: TGTGCCAGCAGCCCCGACAGGGTAAACTATGGCTACACCTTC; CDR3: CASSPDRVNYGYTF
V: TRBV6-5; D: -; size: -; J: TRBJ1-1; DNA: TGTGCCAGCAGTGCAGACGACAGGCGGTACACTGAAGCTTTCTTT; CDR3: CASSADDRRYTEAFF
V: TRBV19; D: -; size: -; J: TRBJ2-7; DNA: TGTGCCAGTAGTCCCTACCGGGGGACCTCCTACGAGCAGTACTTC; CDR3: CASSPYRGTSYEQYF
V: TRBV4-1; D: TRBD1; size: -; J: TRBJ2-7; DNA: TGCGCCAGCAGCCTTGTAGACGGGGACAGTTCACACGAGCAGTACTTC; CDR3: CASSLVDGDSSHEQYF
V: TRBV9; D: TRBD1; size: once; J: TRBJ1-2; DNA: TGTGCCAGCAGCGTAGGAGGGGACAGGGGAAACTATGGCTACACCTTC; CDR3: CASSVGGDRGNYGYTF
V: TRBV6-1; D: TRBD2; size: medium-sized; J: TRBJ2-3; DNA: TGTGCCAGCAGTGAAGATAAGCGGGAGACTGTCTCAGATACGCAGTATTTT; CDR3: CASSEDKRETVSDTQYF
V: TRBV5-6; D: -; size: -; J: TRBJ1-1; DNA: TGTGCCAGCAGCCCTACAGGGAAGGGGTACACTGAAGCTTTCTTT; CDR3: CASSPTGKGYTEAFF
V: TRBV7-8; D: -; size: -; J: TRBJ1-2; DNA: TGTGCCAGCAGCTCGAACCGGGACATGGCGGCCTACACCTTC; CDR3: CASSSNRDMAAYTF
V: TRBV7-9; D: -; size: -; J: TRBJ1-2; DNA: TGTGCCAGCAGCCTGGGGGCAGGAGCCTATGGCTACACCTTC; CDR3: CASSLGAGAYGYTF
V: TRBV6-4; D: TRBD2; size: -; J: TRBJ2-1; DNA: TGTGCCAGCAGTGACCAAGCGGGGGGGCTTAGTAATGAGCAGTTCTTC; CDR3: CASSDQAGGLSNEQFF
V: TRBV5-6; D: -; size: -; J: TRBJ1-2; DNA: TGTGCCAGCAGCTTGGTGGCCGGGGAGGGGGGCTACACCTTC; CDR3: CASSLVAGEGGYTF
V: TRBV7-9; D: -; size: once; J: TRBJ2-5; DNA: TGTGCCAGCACCGTTAGTGGAGGGTCAGAGACCCAGTACTTC; CDR3: CASTVSGGSETQYF
V: TRBV7-9; D: TRBD2; size: -; J: TRBJ2-1; DNA: TGTGCCAGCAGCACCTCACTAGCGGGAGGCTCCTACAATGAGCAGTTCTTC; CDR3: CASSTSLAGGSYNEQFF
V: TRBV19; D: -; size: -; J: TRBJ1-5; DNA: TGTGCCAGTAGTATGTATGGGCAGGGAACCGTCAATCAGCCCCAGCATTTT; CDR3: CASSMYGQGTVNQPQHF
V: TRBV19; D: TRBD1; size: -; J: TRBJ1-1; DNA: TGTGCCAGTAGTCCCGCCGGGACAGGGGGCACTGAAGCTTTCTTT; CDR3: CASSPAGTGGTEAFF
V: TRBV28; D: TRBD1; size: few; J: TRBJ1-5; DNA: TGTGCCAGCAGAACAGGGGGCTTAGGACAGCCCCAGCATTTT; CDR3: CASRTGGLGQPQHF
V: TRBV29-1; D: -; size: few; J: TRBJ2-5; DNA: TGCAGCGTTGATGCGGGACCACAAGAGACCCAGTACTTC; CDR3: CSVDAGPQETQYF
V: TRBV5-1; D: -; size: once; J: TRBJ2-2; DNA: TGCGCCAGCAGCTTGGGACAGGGAGGTTGGCACACCGGGGAGCTGTTTTTT; CDR3: CASSLGQGGWHTGELFF
V: TRBV5-1; D: TRBD2; size: -; J: TRBJ2-7; DNA: TGCGCCAGCAGCAGGACCGGGACTAGCGGATCCTACGAGCAGTACTTC; CDR3: CASSRTGTSGSYEQYF
V: TRBV18; D: -; size: few; J: TRBJ2-7; DNA: TGTGCCAGCTCACCGGTCAGATTATACGAGCAGTACTTC; CDR3: CASSPVRLYEQYF
V: TRBV29-1; D: TRBD1; size: -; J: TRBJ2-3; DNA: TGCAGCGTTGGGGGCCTAGGGGGCTTCACAGATACGCAGTATTTT; CDR3: CSVGGLGGFTDTQYF
V: TRBV6-5; D: TRBD1; size: -; J: TRBJ2-7; DNA: TGTGCCAGCACCCGGACAGGGGGCTACGAGCAGTACTTC; CDR3: CASTRTGGYEQYF
V: TRBV4-3; D: TRBD1; size: -; J: TRBJ2-7; DNA: TGCGCCAGCAGCCAAGAGTTAGGGGACAGTGCCTACGAGCAGTACTTC; CDR3: CASSQELGDSAYEQYF
V: TRBV7-8; D: -; size: -; J: TRBJ1-1; DNA: TGTGCCAGCAGCTTAGCGGGGGTTATGATCGGGGGTATGAACACTGAAGCTTTCTTT; CDR3: CASSLAGVMIGGMNTEAFF
V: TRBV2; D: TRBD1; size: -; J: TRBJ2-1; DNA: TGTGCCAGCAGTGTTGAGGGGGCGCTGGACAATGAGCAGTTCTTC; CDR3: CASSVEGALDNEQFF
V: TRBV19; D: TRBD1; size: -; J: TRBJ2-5; DNA: TGTGCCAGTAGTAATCGGGACAGGGAGACCCAGTACTTC; CDR3: CASSNRDRETQYF
V: TRBV9; D: -; size: -; J: TRBJ1-2; DNA: TGTGCCAGCAGCGTAGCGGGGAACTATGGCTACACCTTC; CDR3: CASSVAGNYGYTF
V: TRBV28; D: -; size: -; J: TRBJ2-7; DNA: TGTGCCAGCAGCCTCGGACAGTCCTACGAGCAGTACTTC; CDR3: CASSLGQSYEQYF
V: TRBV5-4; D: -; size: -; J: TRBJ1-2; DNA: TGTGCCAGCAGCACCCCCCCACCCAGTGGCTACACCTTC; CDR3: CASSTPPPSGYTF
V: TRBV7-2; D: TRBD1; size: -; J: TRBJ1-2; DNA: TGTGCCAGCCGTATGCTCCGGACAGGGTATGGCTACACCTTC; CDR3: CASRMLRTGYGYTF
V: TRBV7-9; D: TRBD1; size: -; J: TRBJ1-4; DNA: TGTGCCAGCAGCTCCGGGACAGGCGGATGGAGTGAAAAACTGTTTTTT; CDR3: CASSSGTGGWSEKLFF
V: TRBV6-6; D: -; size: -; J: TRBJ1-2; DNA: TGTGCCAGCAGTCCCCTTATCGGGGGGCAGGGGTACACCTTC; CDR3: CASSPLIGGQGYTF
V: TRBV18; D: -; size: -; J: TRBJ2-1; DNA: TGTGCCAGCTCGACAGGTGCCCCCTACAATGAGCAGTTCTTC; CDR3: CASSTGAPYNEQFF
V: TRBV27; D: -; size: -; J: TRBJ2-2; DNA: TGTGCCAGCAGTTTACGTACCAGGGTAGGAACCGGGGAGCTGTTTTTT; CDR3: CASSLRTRVGTGELFF
V: TRBV6-5; D: -; size: -; J: TRBJ2-7; DNA: TGTGCCAGCAGTTACTCGTATGTCAGGGGACCCTACGAGCAGTACTTC; CDR3: CASSYSYVRGPYEQYF
V: TRBV7-8; D: -; size: -; J: TRBJ1-4; DNA: TGTGCCAGCAGCTTAACCCTATACAGGTCTGAAAAACTGTTTTTT; CDR3: CASSLTLYRSEKLFF
V: TRBV5-4; D: TRBD1; size: -; J: TRBJ1-3; DNA: TGTGCCAGCAGCTTCGGACAGGAGCAGTCTGGAAACACCATATATTTT; CDR3: CASSFGQEQSGNTIYF
V: TRBV5-1; D: TRBD1; size: -; J: TRBJ1-2; DNA: TGCGCCAGCAGCCACGGGACAGGGAGTGGAAATGGCTACACCTTC; CDR3: CASSHGTGSGNGYTF
V: TRBV15; D: -; size: -; J: TRBJ2-7; DNA: TGTGCCACCAGCAGAGGGTTCGTCCTAGGGGGCTACGAGCAGTACTTC; CDR3: CATSRGFVLGGYEQYF
V: TRBV4-2; D: -; size: -; J: TRBJ2-7; DNA: TGTGCCAGCAGCCAAGAGGGCGCGGGCGAGCAGTACTTC; CDR3: CASSQEGAGEQYF
V: TRBV7-2; D: TRBD2; size: few; J: TRBJ2-7; DNA: TGTGCCAGCAGCCCCCAAGCGGGAGGGCCCTACGAGCAGTACTTC; CDR3: CASSPQAGGPYEQYF
V: TRBV7-3; D: -; size: -; J: TRBJ2-2; DNA: TGTGCCAGCAGCTTACGCGGGGAGCTGTTTTTT; CDR3: CASSLRGELFF